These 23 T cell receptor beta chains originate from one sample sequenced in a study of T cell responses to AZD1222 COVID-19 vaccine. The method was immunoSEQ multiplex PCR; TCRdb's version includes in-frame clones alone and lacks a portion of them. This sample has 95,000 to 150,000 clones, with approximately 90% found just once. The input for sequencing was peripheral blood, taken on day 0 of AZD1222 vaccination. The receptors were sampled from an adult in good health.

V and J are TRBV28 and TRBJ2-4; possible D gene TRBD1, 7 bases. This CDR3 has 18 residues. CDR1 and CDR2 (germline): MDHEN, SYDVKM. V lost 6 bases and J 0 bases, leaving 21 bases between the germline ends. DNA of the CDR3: TGTGCCAGCAGCCTTATCAAACAGGGGACTTTAGCCAAAAACATTCAGTACTTC. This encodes CASSLIKQGTLAKNIQYF.

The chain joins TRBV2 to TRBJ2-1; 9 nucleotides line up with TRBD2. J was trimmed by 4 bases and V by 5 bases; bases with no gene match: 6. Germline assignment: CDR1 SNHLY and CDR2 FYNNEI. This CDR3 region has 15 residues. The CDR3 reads CASSSRAGGYNEQFF. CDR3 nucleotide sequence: TGTGCCAGCAGTTCCCGAGCGGGAGGATACAATGAGCAGTTCTTC.

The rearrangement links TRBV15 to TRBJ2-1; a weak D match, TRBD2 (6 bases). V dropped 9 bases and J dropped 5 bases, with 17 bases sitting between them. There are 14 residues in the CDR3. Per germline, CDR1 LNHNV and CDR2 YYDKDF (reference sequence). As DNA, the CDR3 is TGTGCCACTAGGCCGGGACTGGAAAACAATGAGCAGTTCTTC. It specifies CATRPGLENNEQFF.

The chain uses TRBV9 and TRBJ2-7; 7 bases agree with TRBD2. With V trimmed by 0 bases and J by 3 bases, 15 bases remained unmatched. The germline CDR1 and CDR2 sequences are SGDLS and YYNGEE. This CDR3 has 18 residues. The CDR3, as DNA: TGTGCCAGCAGCGTAGTAATCCTAGCGGCGGAACGGTGCTACGAGCAGTACTTC. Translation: CASSVVILAAERCYEQYF. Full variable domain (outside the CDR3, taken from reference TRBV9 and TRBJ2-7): DSGVTQTPKHLITATGQRVTLRCSPRSGDLSVYWYQQSLDQGLQFLIQYYNGEERAKGNILERFSAQQFPDLHSELNLSSLELGDSALYFCASSVVILAAERCYEQYFGPGTRLTVT.

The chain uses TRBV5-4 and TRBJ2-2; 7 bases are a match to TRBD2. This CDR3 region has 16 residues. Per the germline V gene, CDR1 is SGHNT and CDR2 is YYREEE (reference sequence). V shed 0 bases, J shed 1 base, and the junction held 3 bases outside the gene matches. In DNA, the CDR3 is TGTGCCAGCAGCTTGGGGCGGGAGCAGAACACCGGGGAGCTGTTTTTT. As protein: CASSLGREQNTGELFF.

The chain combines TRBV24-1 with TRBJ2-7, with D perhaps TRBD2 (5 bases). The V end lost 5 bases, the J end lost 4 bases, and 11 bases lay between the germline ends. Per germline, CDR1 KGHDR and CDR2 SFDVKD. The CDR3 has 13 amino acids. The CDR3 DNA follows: TGTGCCACCAGTGCGGGGAATGTTTACGAGCAGTACTTC. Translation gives CATSAGNVYEQYF.

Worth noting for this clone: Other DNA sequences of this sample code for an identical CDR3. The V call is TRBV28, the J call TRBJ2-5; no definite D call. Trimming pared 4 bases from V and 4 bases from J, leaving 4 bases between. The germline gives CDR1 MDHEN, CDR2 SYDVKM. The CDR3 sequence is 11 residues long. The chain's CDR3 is CASSSRETQYF. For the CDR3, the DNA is TGTGCCAGCAGTTCACGAGAGACCCAGTACTTC.

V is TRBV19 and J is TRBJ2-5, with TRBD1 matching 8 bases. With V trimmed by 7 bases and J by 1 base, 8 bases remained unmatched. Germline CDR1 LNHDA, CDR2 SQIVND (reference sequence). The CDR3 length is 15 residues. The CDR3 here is CASTTTTGVQETQYF. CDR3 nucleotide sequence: TGTGCCAGTACCACCACGACAGGGGTCCAAGAGACCCAGTACTTC.

The CDR3 region is CASSKGQSLGEETQYF. The CDR3 nucleotides read TGTGCCAGCAGCAAAGGACAGAGCCTGGGCGAAGAGACCCAGTACTTC. This chain links TRBV21-1 with TRBJ2-5; the listed D gene, TRBD1, was not tested against the DNA. TRBV21-1 is a pseudogene segment. The CDR3 runs 16 residues.

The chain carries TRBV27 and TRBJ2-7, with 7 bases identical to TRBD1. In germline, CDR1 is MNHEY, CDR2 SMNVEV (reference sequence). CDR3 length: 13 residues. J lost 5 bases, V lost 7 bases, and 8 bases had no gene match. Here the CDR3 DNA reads TGTGCCAGCAAAAAACAAACAGGGGACGAGCAGTACTTC. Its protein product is CASKKQTGDEQYF.

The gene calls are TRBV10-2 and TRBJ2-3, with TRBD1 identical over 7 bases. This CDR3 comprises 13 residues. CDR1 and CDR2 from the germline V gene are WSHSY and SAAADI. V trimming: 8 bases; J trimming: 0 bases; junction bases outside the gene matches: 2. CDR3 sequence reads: CASRDSSTDTQYF. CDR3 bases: TGCGCCAGCCGGGACAGTAGCACAGATACGCAGTATTTT.

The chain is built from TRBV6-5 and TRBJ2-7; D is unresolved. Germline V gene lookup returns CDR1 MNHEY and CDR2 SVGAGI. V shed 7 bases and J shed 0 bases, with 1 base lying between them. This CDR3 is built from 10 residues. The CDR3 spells CASNSYEQYF. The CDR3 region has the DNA TGTGCCAGCAACTCCTACGAGCAGTACTTC.

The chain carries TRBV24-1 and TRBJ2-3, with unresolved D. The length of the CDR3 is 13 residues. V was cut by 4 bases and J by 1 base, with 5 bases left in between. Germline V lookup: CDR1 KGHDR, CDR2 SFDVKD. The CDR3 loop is CATSDERTDTQYF. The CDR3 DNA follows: TGTGCCACCAGTGACGAACGCACAGATACGCAGTATTTT.

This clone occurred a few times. CDR3 amino acids: CASSLPPGQGGYEQFF. Here the CDR3 DNA reads TGTGCCAGCAGTTTACCCCCGGGACAGGGAGGTTATGAGCAGTTCTTC. The chain uses TRBV6-5 and TRBJ2-1, with 9 bases matching TRBD1. Trimming at V came to 4 bases and at J to 8 bases, leaving 12 bases not matched to a gene. The CDR3 runs 16 residues. CDR1 and CDR2 (germline): MNHEY, SVGAGI.

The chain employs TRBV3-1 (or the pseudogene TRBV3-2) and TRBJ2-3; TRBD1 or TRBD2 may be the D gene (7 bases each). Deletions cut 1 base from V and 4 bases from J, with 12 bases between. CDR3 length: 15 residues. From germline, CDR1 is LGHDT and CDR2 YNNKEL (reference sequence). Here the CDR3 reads CASSQARGGADTQYF. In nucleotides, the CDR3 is TGTGCCAGCAGCCAAGCCAGGGGGGGGGCAGATACGCAGTATTTT.

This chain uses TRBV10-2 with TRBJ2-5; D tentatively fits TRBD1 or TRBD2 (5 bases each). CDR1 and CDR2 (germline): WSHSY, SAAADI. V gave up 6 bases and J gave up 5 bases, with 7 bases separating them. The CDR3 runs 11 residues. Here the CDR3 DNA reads TGCGCCAGCAGGGGGGTCGAGACCCAGTACTTC. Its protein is CASRGVETQYF.

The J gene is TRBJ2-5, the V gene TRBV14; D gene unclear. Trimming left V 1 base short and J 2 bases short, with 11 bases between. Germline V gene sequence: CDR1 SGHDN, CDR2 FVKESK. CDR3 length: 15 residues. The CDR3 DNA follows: TGTGCCAGCAGCCAAGCAAGGTGGAATCAAGAGACCCAGTACTTC. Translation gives CASSQARWNQETQYF. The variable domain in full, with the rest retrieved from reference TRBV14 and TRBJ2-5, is EAGVTQFPSHSVIEKGQTVTLRCDPISGHDNLYWYRRVMGKEIKFLLHFVKESKQDESGMPNNRFLAERTGGTYSTLKVQPAELEDSGVYFCASSQARWNQETQYFGPGTRLLVL.

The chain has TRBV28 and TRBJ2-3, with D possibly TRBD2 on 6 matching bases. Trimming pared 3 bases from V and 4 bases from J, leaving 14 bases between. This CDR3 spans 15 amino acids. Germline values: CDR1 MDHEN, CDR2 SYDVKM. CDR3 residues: CASSFGGRPPDTQYF. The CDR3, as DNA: TGTGCCAGCAGTTTTGGTGGGAGGCCCCCAGATACGCAGTATTTT.

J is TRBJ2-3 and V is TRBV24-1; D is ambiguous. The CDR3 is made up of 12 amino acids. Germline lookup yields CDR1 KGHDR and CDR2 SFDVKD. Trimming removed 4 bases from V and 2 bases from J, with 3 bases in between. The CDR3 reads CATSEYTDTQYF. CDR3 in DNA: TGTGCCACCAGTGAGTACACAGATACGCAGTATTTT.

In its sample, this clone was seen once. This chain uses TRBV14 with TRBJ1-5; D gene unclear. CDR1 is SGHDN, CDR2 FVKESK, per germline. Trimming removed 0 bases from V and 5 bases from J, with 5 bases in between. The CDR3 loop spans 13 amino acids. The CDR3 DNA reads TGTGCCAGCAGCCAAGATAGGTATCAGCCCCAGCATTTT. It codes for CASSQDRYQPQHF.

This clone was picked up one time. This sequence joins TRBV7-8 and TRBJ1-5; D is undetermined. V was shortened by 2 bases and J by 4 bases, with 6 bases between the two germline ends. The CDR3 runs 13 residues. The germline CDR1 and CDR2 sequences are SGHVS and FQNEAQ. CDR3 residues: CASSLKGNQPQHF. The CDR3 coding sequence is TGTGCCAGCAGCTTAAAAGGGAATCAGCCCCAGCATTTT.

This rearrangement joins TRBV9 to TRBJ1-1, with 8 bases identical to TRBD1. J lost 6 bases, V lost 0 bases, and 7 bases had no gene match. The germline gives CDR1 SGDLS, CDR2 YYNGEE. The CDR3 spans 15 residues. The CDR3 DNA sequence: TGTGCCAGCAGCGTAGGAGTGGACAGGGTTTCTGAAGCTTTCTTT. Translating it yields CASSVGVDRVSEAFF. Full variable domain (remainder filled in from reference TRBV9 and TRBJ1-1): DSGVTQTPKHLITATGQRVTLRCSPRSGDLSVYWYQQSLDQGLQFLIQYYNGEERAKGNILERFSAQQFPDLHSELNLSSLELGDSALYFCASSVGVDRVSEAFFGQGTRLTVV.

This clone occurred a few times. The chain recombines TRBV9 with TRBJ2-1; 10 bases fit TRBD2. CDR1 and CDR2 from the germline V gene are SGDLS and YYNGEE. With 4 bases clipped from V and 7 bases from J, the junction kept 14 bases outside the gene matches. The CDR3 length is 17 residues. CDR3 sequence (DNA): TGTGCCAGCAGCACCGAACTAAAGACTAGCGGGCAGAATGAGCAGTTCTTC. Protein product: CASSTELKTSGQNEQFF.